These T cell receptor beta chains were read from a single sample in a study of T cells in Graves' hyperthyroidism and ophthalmopathy. MiXCR was run by TCRdb on the multiplex PCR reads, yielding one entry per CDR3 protein. The table records 300,000 to 400,000 distinct CDR3 sequences, 20% to 25% of them present only once. Sequenced material: blood. These receptors were obtained from a woman in her forties or fifties with Graves' hyperthyroidism. Each CDR3 is given with its conserved first and last residue. The D gene is left open where the match is weak. Part of the rows lack a size; the others show once, few, many or a class for expanded clones.

v_call	d_call	j_call	clone_size	cdr3_nt	cdr3_aa
TRBV11-3	-	TRBJ1-2	many	TGTGCCAGCAGCTTGATAGGGGACGGCTATGGCTACACCTTC	CASSLIGDGYGYTF
TRBV24-1	TRBD2	TRBJ2-1	many	TGTGCCACCAGTGACCGTAGCGGGTGGTACAATGAGCAGTTCTTC	CATSDRSGWYNEQFF
TRBV7-8	-	TRBJ2-7	many	TGTGCCAGCAGCTTCGTTAGAGCCTACGAGCAGTACTTC	CASSFVRAYEQYF
TRBV29-1	-	TRBJ2-2	many	TGCAGCGGGAAGGGGACCGGGGAGCTGTTTTTT	CSGKGTGELFF
TRBV27	-	TRBJ1-2	many	TGTGCCAGCAGTTGGGCAGGGGGCTACACCTTC	CASSWAGGYTF
TRBV5-5	TRBD1	TRBJ1-5	many	TGTGCCAGCAGCATCATTGGGGGAGGACAGGGGAGCCAGCCCCAGCATTTT	CASSIIGGGQGSQPQHF
TRBV18	-	TRBJ1-5	many	TGTGCCAGCTCACCGGGACTCAATCAGCCCCAGCATTTT	CASSPGLNQPQHF
TRBV5-5	-	TRBJ2-5	many	TGTGCCAGCAGCTTGTACGGCCAAGAGACCCAGTACTTC	CASSLYGQETQYF
TRBV5-1	-	TRBJ1-6	few	TGCGCCAGCAGCTTAATCCCGAACAGGGAGAATTCACCCCTCCACTTT	CASSLIPNRENSPLHF
TRBV20-1	-	TRBJ2-7	many	TGCAGTGCTCGGGGTGTCAACACCTACGAGCAGTACTTC	CSARGVNTYEQYF
TRBV7-2	-	TRBJ2-7	-	TGTGCCAGCAGCTCCACCGACAGGACCTACGAGCAGTACTTC	CASSSTDRTYEQYF
TRBV27	TRBD2	TRBJ2-5	few	TGTGCCAGCAGTTTCCTAGCGGCCTTGGAGACCCAGTACTTC	CASSFLAALETQYF
TRBV27	-	TRBJ2-5	many	TGTGCCAGCAGCGCTCAATTGGGCCAGACCCAGTACTTC	CASSAQLGQTQYF
TRBV7-8	-	TRBJ2-3	many	TGTGCCAGCAGCTCTCCCCCGACAGGCACAGATACGCAGTATTTT	CASSSPPTGTDTQYF
TRBV14	-	TRBJ2-2	few	TGTGCCAGCAGCTTGCTGGTGGCCGGGGAGCTGTTTTTT	CASSLLVAGELFF